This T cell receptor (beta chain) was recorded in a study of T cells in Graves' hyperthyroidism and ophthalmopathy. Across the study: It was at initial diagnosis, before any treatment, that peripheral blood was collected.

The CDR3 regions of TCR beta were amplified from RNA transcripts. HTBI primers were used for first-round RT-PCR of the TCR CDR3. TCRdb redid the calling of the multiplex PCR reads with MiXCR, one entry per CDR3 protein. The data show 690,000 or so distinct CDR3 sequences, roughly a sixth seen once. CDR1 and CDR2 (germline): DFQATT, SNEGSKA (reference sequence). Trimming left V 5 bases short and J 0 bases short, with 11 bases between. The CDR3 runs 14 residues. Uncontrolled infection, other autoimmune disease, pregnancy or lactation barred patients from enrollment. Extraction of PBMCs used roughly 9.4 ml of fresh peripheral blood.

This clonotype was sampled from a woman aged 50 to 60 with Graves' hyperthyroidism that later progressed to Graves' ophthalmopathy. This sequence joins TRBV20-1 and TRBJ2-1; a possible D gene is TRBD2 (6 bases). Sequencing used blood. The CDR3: CSAPAGGSYNEQFF. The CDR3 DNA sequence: TGCAGTGCTCCCGCCGGGGGCTCCTACAATGAGCAGTTCTTC.